These 26 T cell receptor beta chains came from one sample sequenced in a study of blood T cell repertoires in COVID-19. Sequencing was performed with immunoSEQ multiplex PCR; in TCRdb, only in-frame clones are kept and a portion is missing. The sample includes roughly 380,000 clones, 75% to 90% of them seen just once. Sample: peripheral blood. The receptors stem from a woman between 40 and 50 years old with COVID-19, enrolled during active disease.

The J gene is TRBJ2-7, the V gene TRBV28; a weak D match, TRBD1 (6 bases). The germline V and J ends were trimmed by 8 bases and 7 bases, with 18 bases remaining between them. This CDR3 is built from 13 residues. Per the germline V gene, CDR1 is MDHEN and CDR2 is SYDVKM. The CDR3 region has the DNA TGTGCCAGCGTCCAAGGGGGACCGGGGGAGCAGTACTTC. It translates to CASVQGGPGEQYF.

This sequence joins TRBV7-2 and TRBJ2-5, with D tentatively TRBD2 (5 bases). Germline assignment: CDR1 SGHTA and CDR2 FQGNSA. The CDR3 is 15 residues long. Trimming removed 6 bases at V and 2 bases at J, with 16 bases between. As DNA, the CDR3 is TGTGCCAGCAGTCCTAGCCCAGTACAACAAGAGACCCAGTACTTC. Translation: CASSPSPVQQETQYF.

This sequence joins TRBV30 and TRBJ1-6, with 7 bases aligning to TRBD1. CDR1 and CDR2 from the germline V gene are GTSNPN and SVGIG (reference sequence). Losses at the gene ends were 0 bases for V and 9 bases for J; bases not matched to a gene: 8. The CDR3 contains 15 residues. In DNA, the CDR3 is TGTGCCTGGAGTGTGTCCGACAGGGCCGCTTCACCCCTCCACTTT. As protein: CAWSVSDRAASPLHF. Full variable domain (outside the CDR3, taken from reference TRBV30 and TRBJ1-6): SQTIHQWPATLVQPVGSPLSLECTVEGTSNPNLYWYRQAAGRGLQLLFYSVGIGQISSEVPQNLSASRPQDRQFILSSKKLLLSDSGFYLCAWSVSDRAASPLHFGNGTRLTVT.

This clone has a single count. The V and J genes are TRBV6-5 and TRBJ2-7, with a possible D match to TRBD1 (7 bases). Germline CDR1 MNHEY, CDR2 SVGAGI. Trimming shortened V by 0 bases and J by 6 bases, and 15 bases separated the two germline ends. The CDR3 is 15 residues long. CDR3 loop: CASSYSQGGYFEQYF. Here the CDR3 DNA reads TGTGCCAGCAGTTACTCCCAGGGGGGATATTTCGAGCAGTACTTC.

This sequence joins TRBV9 and TRBJ1-2, with TRBD1 as a possible D gene (5 bases). Germline loops: CDR1 SGDLS, CDR2 YYNGEE. Trimming cost V 4 bases and J 0 bases, with 13 bases left between them. CDR3 size: 15 residues. This CDR3 is CASSLTGQANYGYTF. For the CDR3, the DNA is TGTGCCAGCAGCCTAACAGGCCAAGCTAACTATGGCTACACCTTC. Combining the CDR3 with reference TRBV9 and TRBJ1-2 gives the whole variable domain DSGVTQTPKHLITATGQRVTLRCSPRSGDLSVYWYQQSLDQGLQFLIQYYNGEERAKGNILERFSAQQFPDLHSELNLSSLELGDSALYFCASSLTGQANYGYTFGSGTRLTVV.

This sequence joins TRBV19 and TRBJ2-5; tentative D call: TRBD2 (5 bases). V gave up 7 bases and J gave up 0 bases, with 15 bases separating them. Looked up from germline, CDR1 is LNHDA and CDR2 is SQIVND (reference sequence). The CDR3 is 15 residues long. The chain's CDR3 is CASKRVDSYQETQYF. CDR3 bases: TGTGCCAGTAAGAGGGTCGACTCGTACCAAGAGACCCAGTACTTC. The full variable domain, completed using reference TRBV19 and TRBJ2-5, is DGGITQSPKYLFRKEGQNVTLSCEQNLNHDAMYWYRQDPGQGLRLIYYSQIVNDFQKGDIAEGYSVSREKKESFPLTVTSAQKNPTAFYLCASKRVDSYQETQYFGPGTRLLVL.

V is TRBV4-3 and J is TRBJ1-6; D is ambiguous. The CDR3 totals 16 residues. Trimming took 1 base from V and 11 from J, leaving 18 bases between them. CDR1 is LGHNA and CDR2 is YSLEER in the germline V gene. The CDR3 loop reads CASSQATGRARTPLHF. The CDR3 region has the DNA TGCGCCAGCAGCCAAGCGACGGGGAGGGCTCGGACACCCCTCCACTTT.

The chain carries TRBV6-5 and TRBJ1-6; 7 bases match TRBD1. The CDR3 contains 15 residues. Germline CDR1 is MNHEY and CDR2 is SVGAGI. V was pared by 8 bases and J by 7 bases, with 11 bases of the junction left unmatched. The CDR3 loop is CASGGQLSLNSPLHF. In DNA, the CDR3 is TGTGCCAGCGGGGGACAGCTAAGCTTAAATTCACCCCTCCACTTT.

The chain uses TRBV29-1 and TRBJ2-7; D may be TRBD2 (7 bases). Looked up from germline, CDR1 is SQVTM and CDR2 is ANQGSEA. The CDR3 length is 15 residues. The germline V and J ends were trimmed by 3 bases and 2 bases, with 17 bases remaining between them. The CDR3: CSVEGGQGNPYEQYF. The CDR3 DNA sequence: TGCAGCGTTGAGGGGGGGCAGGGGAATCCCTACGAGCAGTACTTC.

This chain uses TRBV11-2 with TRBJ1-2; tentative D call: TRBD1 (6 bases). Trimming removed 2 bases from V and 7 bases from J, with 20 bases in between. The CDR3 runs 16 residues. The germline CDR1 and CDR2 sequences are SGHAT and FQNNGV. The CDR3: CASSLNVWDKTGGYTF. The CDR3 coding sequence is TGTGCCAGCAGCTTAAATGTTTGGGACAAGACGGGTGGCTACACCTTC.

The J gene is TRBJ2-7, the V gene TRBV28, with D perhaps TRBD1 (6 bases). The germline CDR1 and CDR2 sequences are MDHEN and SYDVKM. The CDR3 runs 15 residues. Trimming took off 6 bases at V and 1 base at J, with 16 bases between the two ends. The CDR3 protein is CASSGAGTPSYEQYF. The DNA of the CDR3 is TGTGCCAGCAGCGGCGCCGGGACACCATCCTACGAGCAGTACTTC.

This chain links TRBV5-1 with TRBJ2-2, with D perhaps TRBD1 (5 bases). Between the trimmed V and J ends, which lost 5 bases and 0 bases, there was a span of 14 bases. The CDR3 runs to 16 residues. Per the germline V gene, CDR1 is SGHRS and CDR2 is YFSETQ. This CDR3 reads CASSPLGVPNTGELFF. Written as DNA, the CDR3 is TGCGCCAGCAGTCCTCTAGGGGTTCCGAACACCGGGGAGCTGTTTTTT.

The chain has TRBV3-1 (or the pseudogene TRBV3-2) and TRBJ1-1; D unresolved. V was shortened by 2 bases and J by 0 bases, with 7 bases between the two germline ends. Germline values: CDR1 LGHDT, CDR2 YNNKEL (reference sequence). The CDR3 is made up of 14 amino acids. CDR3 DNA sequence: TGTGCCAGCAGCCAAACACCCATGAACACTGAAGCTTTCTTT. Amino acid sequence: CASSQTPMNTEAFF.

The chain couples TRBV30 to TRBJ1-3; 7 nucleotides match TRBD1. There are 14 residues in the CDR3. V was pared by 2 bases and J by 2 bases, with 3 bases of the junction left unmatched. Germline assignment: CDR1 GTSNPN and CDR2 SVGIG (reference sequence). DNA for the CDR3: TGTGCCTGGAGTAGGGGGCGAACTGGAAACACCATATATTTT. Protein sequence: CAWSRGRTGNTIYF.

V is TRBV6-5 and J is TRBJ2-7; tentative D call: TRBD1 (7 bases). Trimming stripped 7 bases from V and 3 bases from J, with 16 bases between. The CDR3 is 14 residues long. Germline assignment: CDR1 MNHEY and CDR2 SVGAGI. CDR3 DNA: TGTGCCAGCACCGATCAGGGGGGAATCTACGAGCAGTACTTC. This codes for CASTDQGGIYEQYF.

The chain carries TRBV6-5 and TRBJ1-5; TRBD1 agrees at 9 bases. Germline CDR1 reads MNHEY; CDR2 reads SVGAGI. This CDR3 comprises 15 residues. Trimming removed 6 bases from V and 4 bases from J; junction bases left unmatched: 7. The CDR3 bases are TGTGCCAGCAGCCAGACAGGGGGAGTTAATCAGCCCCAGCATTTT. The encoded protein is CASSQTGGVNQPQHF.

This clone was seen a handful of times. The chain couples TRBV28 to TRBJ1-5, with a possible D match to TRBD1 (5 bases). V lost 7 bases and J 4 bases, leaving 17 bases between the germline ends. From germline, CDR1 is MDHEN and CDR2 SYDVKM. This CDR3 is 15 amino acids long. The CDR3 bases are TGTGCCAGCACCCCGGGGGGTTCCCTAAATCAGCCCCAGCATTTT. It codes for CASTPGGSLNQPQHF.

This clone has a handful of counts. The genes are TRBV27 and TRBJ2-7, with 7 bases matching TRBD2. Trimming took 3 bases from V and 1 from J; bases not matched to a gene: 3. The germline V gene encodes CDR1 MNHEY and CDR2 SMNVEV (reference sequence). This CDR3 spans 14 amino acids. CDR3 sequence: CASSLGEGSYEQYF. The CDR3 DNA reads TGTGCCAGCAGTTTGGGGGAGGGGTCCTACGAGCAGTACTTC.

The chain uses TRBV7-2 and TRBJ1-1; perhaps TRBD1 as D (5 bases). Trimming took 4 bases from V and 2 from J, leaving 17 bases between them. From germline, CDR1 is SGHTA and CDR2 FQGNSA. The CDR3 consists of 16 residues. The CDR3 coding sequence is TGTGCCAGCAGCTCGCCTGTAGCAGGGATCAACACTGAAGCTTTCTTT. Translated, it gives CASSSPVAGINTEAFF. Full variable domain (outside the CDR3, taken from reference TRBV7-2 and TRBJ1-1): GAGVSQSPSNKVTEKGKDVELRCDPISGHTALYWYRQSLGQGLEFLIYFQGNSAPDKSGLPSDRFSAERTGGSVSTLTIQRTQQEDSAVYLCASSSPVAGINTEAFFGQGTRLTVV.

The rearrangement uses TRBV6-5 and TRBJ1-3; no firm D call. Trimming pared 3 bases from V and 2 bases from J, leaving 11 bases between. The CDR3 loop spans 15 amino acids. Per the germline V gene, CDR1 is MNHEY and CDR2 is SVGAGI. The CDR3 sequence is CASSYSGKAGNTIYF. The CDR3, as DNA: TGTGCCAGCAGTTATTCGGGGAAGGCTGGAAACACCATATATTTT.

The chain combines TRBV4-3 with TRBJ1-2, with 8 bases fitting TRBD1. Germline assignment: CDR1 LGHNA and CDR2 YSLEER. CDR3 length: 15 residues. V lost 0 bases and J lost 3; bases outside the gene matches: 3. The CDR3 reads CASSQDLDRDYGYTF. Here the CDR3 DNA reads TGCGCCAGCAGCCAAGACCTGGACAGGGACTATGGCTACACCTTC.

This chain joins TRBV5-1 and TRBJ1-1; the match to TRBD1 covers 10 bases. V dropped 3 bases and J dropped 4; count of bases not matched to a gene: 6. Germline V CDR1 and CDR2: SGHRS, YFSETQ. This CDR3 has 15 amino acids. CDR3 amino acids: CASSWGGQGVTEAFF. The DNA for the CDR3 is TGCGCCAGCAGCTGGGGAGGACAGGGGGTCACTGAAGCTTTCTTT.

J is TRBJ2-1 and V is TRBV28; 11 bases match TRBD2. With V trimmed by 2 bases and J by 9 bases, 12 bases remained unmatched. The germline gives CDR1 MDHEN, CDR2 SYDVKM. This CDR3 spans 17 amino acids. CDR3 loop: CASSLVLAGGPVPEQFF. Here the CDR3 DNA reads TGTGCCAGCAGTTTAGTTCTAGCGGGAGGCCCGGTCCCTGAGCAGTTCTTC.

V is TRBV5-1 and J is TRBJ1-5; 8 bases are a match to TRBD1. V lost 4 bases, J lost 1 base, and 7 bases stayed unmatched. The CDR3 totals 16 residues. Germline V gives CDR1 SGHRS, CDR2 YFSETQ. This CDR3 reads CASSLSGTGSNQPQHF. CDR3 nucleotide sequence: TGCGCCAGCAGCCTCTCGGGGACAGGAAGCAATCAGCCCCAGCATTTT.

V and J are TRBV7-3 and TRBJ2-5, with D tentatively TRBD1 (5 bases). Per the germline V gene, CDR1 is SGHTA and CDR2 is FQGTGA. CDR3 length: 14 residues. Deletions cut 5 bases from V and 4 bases from J, with 14 bases between. CDR3 nucleotides: TGTGCCAGCAGCCCGCAGGGTACGGGAGAGACCCAGTACTTC. This sequence encodes CASSPQGTGETQYF.

The V gene is TRBV5-1, the J gene TRBJ2-2, with unresolved D. Trimming stripped 2 bases from V and 5 bases from J, with 19 bases between. This CDR3 region has 17 residues. Germline CDR1 is SGHRS and CDR2 is YFSETQ. CDR3 amino acids: CASSFFTSRFGTGELFF. DNA for the CDR3: TGCGCCAGCAGCTTTTTTACGAGCCGGTTCGGGACCGGGGAGCTGTTTTTT.